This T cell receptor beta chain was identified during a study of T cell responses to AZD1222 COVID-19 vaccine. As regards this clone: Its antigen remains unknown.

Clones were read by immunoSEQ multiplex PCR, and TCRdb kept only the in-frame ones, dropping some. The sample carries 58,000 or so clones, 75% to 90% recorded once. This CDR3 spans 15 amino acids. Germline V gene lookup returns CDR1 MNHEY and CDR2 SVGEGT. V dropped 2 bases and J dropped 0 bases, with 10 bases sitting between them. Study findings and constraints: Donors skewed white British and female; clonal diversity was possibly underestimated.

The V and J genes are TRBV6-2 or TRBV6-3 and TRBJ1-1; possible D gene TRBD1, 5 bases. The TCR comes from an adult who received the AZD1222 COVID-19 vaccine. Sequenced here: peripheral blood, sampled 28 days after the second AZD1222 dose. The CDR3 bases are TGTGCCAGCAGTTACGGGACGGCAATGAACACTGAAGCTTTCTTT. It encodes CASSYGTAMNTEAFF.